Shown below are 20 T cell receptor beta chains from a single sample sequenced in a study of T cells in localized non-small cell lung cancer. Libraries were prepared by immunoSEQ multiplex PCR; TCRdb keeps only in-frame clonotypes and omits some of them. The data hold tens of thousands of clones, with approximately 90% observed a single time. The material was peripheral blood, obtained before any cancer treatment. Receptors were obtained from a woman aged 35 to 70 with stage I squamous cell lung carcinoma.

The CDR3 spells CASSSSDRIGNQPQHF. DNA of the CDR3: TGTGCCAGCAGTTCCTCCGACAGGATCGGCAATCAGCCCCAGCATTTT. The chain has TRBV27 and TRBJ1-5, with a possible D match to TRBD1 (6 bases). Looked up from germline, CDR1 is MNHEY and CDR2 is SMNVEV (reference sequence). V lost 4 bases and J lost 2, with 15 bases in between. The CDR3 consists of 16 residues.

The CDR3 sequence is CAISENQGGRDGYTF. The CDR3 DNA is TGTGCCATCAGTGAGAACCAGGGAGGGAGGGATGGCTACACCTTC. The chain carries TRBV10-3 and TRBJ1-2; D perhaps matches TRBD1 (5 bases). This CDR3 spans 15 amino acids. CDR1 and CDR2 from the germline V gene are ENHRY and SYGVKD. Trimming shortened V by 2 bases and J by 6 bases, and 16 bases separated the two germline ends.

The chain combines TRBV9 with TRBJ2-3, with TRBD2 matching over 14 bases. V dropped 3 bases and J dropped 5; count of bases not matched to a gene: 8. Germline V gene sequence: CDR1 SGDLS, CDR2 YYNGEE. The CDR3 covers 17 residues. This chain's CDR3 is CASSAGLAGVSGDTQYF. CDR3 sequence (DNA): TGTGCCAGCAGCGCGGGACTAGCGGGGGTTTCGGGAGATACGCAGTATTTT.

The chain couples TRBV2 to TRBJ2-1, with unresolved D. The CDR3 length is 13 residues. Germline V gene sequence: CDR1 SNHLY, CDR2 FYNNEI. Trimming pared 0 bases from V and 8 bases from J, leaving 8 bases between. CDR3 sequence: CASSEALGYEQFF. The DNA of the CDR3 is TGTGCCAGCAGTGAAGCGCTCGGGTATGAGCAGTTCTTC.

V usage is TRBV6-1 and J usage is TRBJ1-5; TRBD1 matches at 7 bases. Losses at the gene ends were 7 bases for V and 7 bases for J; bases not matched to a gene: 10. The CDR3 runs 14 residues. CDR1 is MNHNS, CDR2 SASEGT, per germline. This CDR3 reads CASTEQGTKQPQHF. The DNA of the CDR3 is TGTGCCAGCACCGAACAGGGGACGAAACAGCCCCAGCATTTT.

The DNA of the CDR3 is TGTGCCAGCAGCTTACCGACCCGGGACATGAGCTCCTACGAGCAGTACTTC. It specifies CASSLPTRDMSSYEQYF. The V gene is TRBV7-9, the J gene TRBJ2-7; D might be TRBD1 (6 bases). There are 17 residues in the CDR3. The ends were cut back, 2 bases at V and 0 bases at J, with 17 bases in the middle. Germline V gene data show CDR1 as SEHNR and CDR2 as FQNEAQ (reference sequence).

As regards this clone: The germline gene is not matched at one end of the junction; a read error may be the cause. The same CDR3 is also encoded by other DNA sequences in this sample. The rearrangement links TRBV10-3 to TRBJ1-3; D may be TRBD1 (5 bases). The CDR3 runs to 13 residues. Germline values: CDR1 ENHRY, CDR2 SYGVKD. The CDR3: CAISEPEPGALYF. The CDR3 region has the DNA TGCGCCATCAGTGAGCCAGAACCCGGGGCCCTATATTTT.

V and J are TRBV7-9 and TRBJ2-5; D is perhaps TRBD2 (6 bases). The CDR3 has 14 residues. V was shortened by 5 bases and J by 0 bases, with 10 bases between the two germline ends. The germline gives CDR1 SEHNR, CDR2 FQNEAQ (reference sequence). As DNA, the CDR3 is TGTGCCAGCAGCCAACGGGACTACCAAGAGACCCAGTACTTC. Its translation is CASSQRDYQETQYF.

The rearrangement uses TRBV11-2 and TRBJ2-3; D uncertain. V was trimmed by 2 bases and J by 1 base, leaving 4 bases between them. Germline CDR1 SGHAT, CDR2 FQNNGV. The CDR3 is 13 amino acids. The CDR3 spells CASSLLRTDTQYF. The CDR3 DNA sequence: TGTGCCAGCAGCTTATTGCGCACAGATACGCAGTATTTT.

The J gene is TRBJ2-7, the V gene TRBV2; D may be TRBD1 (5 bases). CDR3 length: 13 residues. CDR1 is SNHLY, CDR2 FYNNEI, per germline. Trimming left V 8 bases short and J 2 bases short, with 13 bases between. The CDR3 loop reads CASLLPGTYEQYF. The CDR3, as DNA: TGTGCCAGCCTTCTCCCAGGGACCTACGAGCAGTACTTC.

This chain uses TRBV7-8 with TRBJ2-7; perhaps TRBD1 as D (5 bases). CDR3 length: 15 amino acids. Per the germline V gene, CDR1 is SGHVS and CDR2 is FQNEAQ. V was cut by 1 base and J by 0 bases, with 10 bases left in between. The chain's CDR3 is CASSLGQTSSYEQYF. CDR3 sequence (DNA): TGTGCCAGCAGCTTAGGACAGACCAGCTCCTACGAGCAGTACTTC. Drawing the rest from reference TRBV7-8 and TRBJ2-7, the complete variable domain is GAGVSQSPRYKVAKRGQDVALRCDPISGHVSLFWYQQALGQGPEFLTYFQNEAQLDKSGLPSDRFFAERPEGSVSTLKIQRTQQEDSAVYLCASSLGQTSSYEQYFGPGTRLTVT.

This clone was seen a single time. The genes are TRBV18 and TRBJ1-1; a possible D gene is TRBD1 (5 bases). The CDR3 covers 17 residues. V was clipped by 0 bases and J by 1 base, with 15 bases between them. Germline-derived CDR1 and CDR2 are KGHSH and LQKENI. The DNA of the CDR3 is TGTGCCAGCTCACCACCGAACACCAGGGCTGCGAACACTGAAGCTTTCTTT. This sequence encodes CASSPPNTRAANTEAFF.

In DNA, the CDR3 is TGTGCCAGCCACGGGGAAAAACTGTTTTTT. This translates into CASHGEKLFF. V gene TRBV18 combines with J gene TRBJ1-4, with D hard to call. Germline CDR1 is KGHSH and CDR2 is LQKENI. This CDR3 spans 10 amino acids. Trimming took 8 bases from V and 8 from J, leaving 6 bases between them.

The chain's CDR3 is CASSFSGGASNEQFF. CDR3 bases: TGTGCCAGCAGCTTTAGCGGGGGGGCGTCGAATGAGCAGTTCTTC. The chain recombines TRBV11-2 with TRBJ2-1, with 11 positions matching TRBD2. J lost 7 bases, V lost 3 bases, and 5 bases had no gene match. Germline-derived CDR1 and CDR2 are SGHAT and FQNNGV. The CDR3 extends over 15 amino acids.

Remarks on this clone: One junction end does not reproduce the germline sequence, and a read error may be involved. This chain connects TRBV4-1 to TRBJ1-2; possibly TRBD1 for D (6 bases). Germline V gene data show CDR1 as MGHRA and CDR2 as YSYEKL. This CDR3 contains 15 residues. The CDR3, as DNA: TGCACCAGCAGCCCCGGGTCGCGGGACACCTATGGCTACACCTTC. It encodes CTSSPGSRDTYGYTF.

J is TRBJ2-4 and V is TRBV11-2; 9 nucleotides match TRBD1. The V gene's germline CDR1 is SGHAT and CDR2 FQNNGV. The CDR3 has 13 amino acids. V was clipped by 4 bases and J by 8 bases; unmatched bases: 3. DNA of the CDR3: TGTGCCAGCAGCTGGGGACAGGGCTACATTCAGTACTTC. Amino acids: CASSWGQGYIQYF.

The genes are TRBV30 and TRBJ2-3; 7 bases agree with TRBD2. Trimming at V came to 1 base and at J to 0 bases, leaving 4 bases not matched to a gene. CDR1 is GTSNPN and CDR2 is SVGIG in the germline V gene (reference sequence). The CDR3 consists of 15 residues. The DNA for the CDR3 is TGTGCCTGGAGTGGGGCGGGGGTGAGCACAGATACGCAGTATTTT. Protein product: CAWSGAGVSTDTQYF.

The CDR3 DNA reads TGCGCCAGCCTCGGGGCGGGGGCCTACCAAGAGACCCAGTACTTC. Amino acids: CASLGAGAYQETQYF. The chain links TRBV10-1 to TRBJ2-5; possibly TRBD2 for D (7 bases). V lost 8 bases, J lost 0 bases, and 16 bases lay in between. CDR3 length: 15 amino acids. The germline V gene has CDR1 WNHNN and CDR2 SYGVQD (reference sequence).

The chain uses TRBV10-3 and TRBJ1-2; a possible D gene is TRBD1 (6 bases). The CDR3 is made up of 13 amino acids. V lost 0 bases to trimming and J lost 7 bases, with 9 bases between them. CDR1 is ENHRY and CDR2 is SYGVKD in the germline V gene. The CDR3 spells CAISESRGSGYTF. The CDR3 region has the DNA TGTGCCATCAGTGAGTCCAGGGGAAGTGGCTACACCTTC.

V and J are TRBV19 and TRBJ1-6, with D unresolved. Germline lookup yields CDR1 LNHDA and CDR2 SQIVND (reference sequence). V lost 3 bases, J lost 1 base, and 13 bases lay in between. This CDR3 region has 17 residues. As DNA, the CDR3 is TGTGCCAGTAGTATTCCGTATGACGGGTCCTATAATTCACCCCTCCACTTT. Translated, it gives CASSIPYDGSYNSPLHF.